The 10 T cell receptor beta chains below come from one sample, sequenced in a study of T cell responses to AZD1222 COVID-19 vaccine (dated by TCRdb to about 2021). In the paper's terms, the time point label means: about 28 days (+/-7) after the second vaccine dose. This sample's treatment or condition label indicates: meningococcal conjugate vaccine given as trial control. Receptor libraries were prepared by the immunoSEQ multiplex PCR assay. The source is immuneACCESS, and TCRdb retained only in-frame sequences with V and J called. Part of the clones is not carried over; for the studies checked, unresolved V genes explain less than half of this, and the remainder is unexplained. Recorded for this sample are about 180,000 clones; around 90% of them occurred a single time. 4% to 4.5% of the sample is in the top ten clones. Sequencing used peripheral blood, obtained 28 days after the second dose of the MenACWY control vaccine. These receptors were obtained from an adult who received the MenACWY meningococcal vaccine as a control.

This rearrangement joins TRBV4-1 to TRBJ1-4, with D tentatively TRBD1 (5 bases). Germline-derived CDR1 and CDR2 are MGHRA and YSYEKL. CDR3 length: 16 residues. Trimming removed 1 base from V and 10 bases from J, with 19 bases in between. The DNA for the CDR3 is TGCGCCAGCAGCCAAGGGACCGGAACCAGGGAGGCAAAACTGTTTTTT. Protein sequence: CASSQGTGTREAKLFF.

The chain employs TRBV15 and TRBJ2-7; D unresolved. CDR1 and CDR2 from the germline V gene are LNHNV and YYDKDF (reference sequence). With 0 bases removed from V and 2 bases from J, the gap between germline ends came to 11 bases. The CDR3 loop spans 15 amino acids. The CDR3 reads CATSRDPSGPYEQYF. CDR3 DNA sequence: TGTGCCACCAGCAGAGATCCATCCGGACCCTACGAGCAGTACTTC.

This chain joins TRBV28 and TRBJ1-2; D is perhaps TRBD1 (6 bases). V was trimmed by 7 bases and J by 4 bases, leaving 22 bases between them. The CDR3 loop spans 16 amino acids. Germline V gene sequence: CDR1 MDHEN, CDR2 SYDVKM. The CDR3 region has the DNA TGTGCCAGCAATTATTCTCCGGGACAAACTCCCTATGGCTACACCTTC. This translates into CASNYSPGQTPYGYTF.

The chain uses TRBV7-2 and TRBJ2-1, with unresolved D. V lost 4 bases, J lost 8 bases, and 9 bases lay in between. Germline V gives CDR1 SGHTA, CDR2 FQGNSA. The CDR3 has 12 residues. The CDR3 nucleotides are TGTGCCAGCAGCTCGTCGTTTTATGAGCAGTTCTTC. Its translation: CASSSSFYEQFF.

CDR3 sequence: CASSLDRGTGELFF. The CDR3, as DNA: TGTGCCAGCAGCTTAGACAGGGGCACCGGGGAGCTGTTTTTT. V gene TRBV7-8 combines with J gene TRBJ2-2, with 7 nucleotides matching TRBD1. CDR1 is SGHVS, CDR2 FQNEAQ, per germline. This CDR3 is built from 14 residues. With V trimmed by 1 base and J by 4 bases, 0 bases remained unmatched.

The chain is built from TRBV30 and TRBJ2-7; D perhaps matches TRBD1 (6 bases). Germline V gene data show CDR1 as GTSNPN and CDR2 as SVGIG (reference sequence). This CDR3 spans 16 amino acids. V was pared by 3 bases and J by 5 bases, with 23 bases between. CDR3 sequence reads: CAWRPPTRGKSHEQYF. CDR3 coding DNA: TGTGCCTGGAGGCCCCCAACTAGGGGGAAGTCCCACGAGCAGTACTTC.

CDR3 coding DNA: TGCGCCAGCAGCCAAGCGTACTTCCAGACTAAAACTGAAGCTTTCTTT. This translates into CASSQAYFQTKTEAFF. The rearrangement joins TRBV4-3 to TRBJ1-1; no firm D call. Germline CDR1 LGHNA, CDR2 YSLEER. The CDR3 length is 16 residues. V lost 1 base to trimming and J lost 5 bases, with 17 bases between them.

The chain combines TRBV10-3 with TRBJ2-3; D may match TRBD1 or TRBD2 (5 bases each). Germline CDR1 and CDR2: ENHRY and SYGVKD. The CDR3 spans 16 residues. V was pared by 10 bases and J by 0 bases, with 20 bases between. The CDR3 nucleotides read TGTGCCACCGAGGGGTTAGACGGTCCTAGCACAGATACGCAGTATTTT. Translated, it gives CATEGLDGPSTDTQYF.

The J gene is TRBJ1-5, the V gene TRBV28; unclear D gene. Trimming took off 5 bases at V and 6 bases at J, with 14 bases between the two ends. The CDR3 spans 14 residues. Germline CDR1 is MDHEN and CDR2 is SYDVKM. The chain's CDR3 is CASSQTVGGQPQHF. The CDR3, as DNA: TGTGCCAGCAGTCAAACGGTCGGCGGTCAGCCCCAGCATTTT.

The V gene is TRBV29-1, the J gene TRBJ1-1; D uncertain. Trimming took 5 bases from V and 3 from J, leaving 13 bases between them. CDR1 is SQVTM and CDR2 is ANQGSEA in the germline V gene. CDR3 length: 13 residues. The CDR3 nucleotides read TGCAGCGTTTGGACTTCGGCGTACACTGAAGCTTTCTTT. Residues: CSVWTSAYTEAFF.